These 4 T cell receptor beta chains were all obtained from the same sample, sequenced in a study of CD8 T cells in ankylosing spondylitis. MiXCR, run by TCRdb on the 5' RACE reads, gives a single entry per CDR3 protein. The data show around 250,000 distinct CDR3 sequences, 18% seen once. Sequencing was carried out using blood, either unsorted or a sorted T cell fraction (not recorded which). The receptors here all came from a male donor with ankylosing spondylitis or in good health (not recorded which).

The J gene is TRBJ2-1, the V gene TRBV10-3, with 7 bases lining up with TRBD2. V was clipped by 4 bases and J by 6 bases; unmatched bases: 12. CDR3 length: 16 residues. Germline CDR1 and CDR2: ENHRY and SYGVKD. The CDR3 coding sequence is TGTGCCATCAGTGTCAAAGAGGGCGGGAGTAGCAATGAGCAGTTCTTC. Translated: CAISVKEGGSSNEQFF.

This chain connects TRBV4-3 to TRBJ1-4, with D perhaps TRBD1 (5 bases). This CDR3 has 14 amino acids. The germline V gene encodes CDR1 LGHNA and CDR2 YSLEER. V lost 4 bases, J lost 4 bases, and 10 bases lay in between. CDR3 DNA sequence: TGCGCCAGCAGCCCGGGACGGGATAATGAAAAACTGTTTTTT. It yields the protein CASSPGRDNEKLFF.

The chain recombines TRBV7-2 with TRBJ2-3; D not resolved. Trimming took 5 bases from V and 1 from J, leaving 16 bases between them. The V gene's germline CDR1 is SGHTA and CDR2 FQGNSA. This CDR3 spans 16 amino acids. CDR3 DNA: TGTGCCAGCAGCCAGCCTGGGGTCGCGGGCACAGATACGCAGTATTTT. It codes for CASSQPGVAGTDTQYF.

The rearrangement joins TRBV7-9 to TRBJ1-1, with 7 positions matching TRBD1. V gave up 6 bases and J gave up 4 bases; unmatched junction bases: 5. CDR1 and CDR2 (germline): SEHNR, FQNEAQ (reference sequence). The CDR3 spans 13 residues. Here the CDR3 reads CASRPQGSTEAFF. The CDR3 DNA is TGTGCCAGCAGACCACAGGGGTCCACTGAAGCTTTCTTT.